The T cell receptor (beta chain) described here comes from a study of human CD4 T cells and Enterobacteriaceae. Overall study results and limits: Only same-donor CFSE-low culture sequences were used to infer reactivity.

The memory gate held CD4+ cells that were not CD45RA+CCR7+CD95- naive cells, over 95% pure. Healthy donor blood came from Swiss blood donation centers. Sorting first excluded CD8+, CD14+, CD16+, CD56+, CD19+ and CD25-bright cells. Ex vivo total memory CD4+ samples were deeply sequenced, detecting one cell in 200,000. Assay used: immunoSEQ multiplex PCR; TCRdb lists only in-frame clones, some missing. The sample lists under 35,000 clones; approximately 84% were seen once. The CDR3 is 15 amino acids. The V segment lost 0 bases and the J segment 6 bases; nucleotides outside the gene matches: 5. Germline V gene sequence: CDR1 LNHDA, CDR2 SQIVND (reference sequence). This clone was seen a handful of times. Its antigen is not identified.

V and J are TRBV19 and TRBJ1-2, with TRBD1 matching 9 bases. The sequence was obtained from a human donor in good health. The sample consisted of memory CD4+ T cells from blood. CDR3 residues: CASSIDRDRVNGYTF. The CDR3 bases are TGTGCCAGTAGTATAGACCGGGACAGGGTTAATGGCTACACCTTC.